This is a list of T cell receptor beta chains from one sample in a study of human T cells and chemical hapten exposure. TCRdb processed the RACE reads anew with MiXCR; each CDR3 protein has one entry. The table shows about 53,000 distinct CDR3 sequences, with roughly 10% occurring only once. Sequencing used whole blood, obtained in connection with sensitization to the hapten diphenylcyclopropenone (DPC). The receptor set was obtained from a man between 40 and 49 years old with alopecia areata. Some clones in this sample may be carry-over from other donors' samples. Each CDR3 is given with its conserved first and last residue. The D gene is left open where the match is weak. Size tells how often a clone was seen (once, few, many) or the class of an expanded clone, and some rows leave it out.

. TRBJ2-1 TRBV28 . TGTGCCAGCAGTTTAACGACAGAAAACCCCTACAATGAGCAGTTCTTC CASSLTTENPYNEQFF
many TRBJ1-2 TRBV28 TRBD1 TGTGCCAGCAGTCTGGAGGGGCAGGGGGATGGCTACACCTTC CASSLEGQGDGYTF
many TRBJ1-4 TRBV27 TRBD1 TGTGCCAGCAGTTTAGGGATTGGACAGGGGGAGATAACGGATGAAAAACTGTTTTTT CASSLGIGQGEITDEKLFF
. TRBJ2-5 TRBV27 TRBD2 TGTGCCAGCAGTTCCATTACCAGACTAGCGGGAGTGAGAGAGACCCAGTACTTC CASSSITRLAGVRETQYF
few TRBJ2-1 TRBV18 . TGTGCCAGCTCCTTCCGGGGCAGGGACAATGAGCAGTTCTTC CASSFRGRDNEQFF
few TRBJ1-5 TRBV20-1 . TGCAGTGCTAGAGACACCGGGACATTGGATAGCAATCAGCCCCAGCATTTT CSARDTGTLDSNQPQHF
. TRBJ2-7 TRBV5-6 . TGTGCCAGCAGCCCCTTCAGGACGACAGTCCTCTACGAGCAGTACTTC CASSPFRTTVLYEQYF
. TRBJ2-6 TRBV29-1 . TGCAGCGTTGCGCGTTGGATCTCTGGGGCCAACGTCCTGACTTTC CSVARWISGANVLTF
many TRBJ2-2 TRBV11-2 . TGTGCCAGCAGCTTAGATCGTCGGGAGCTGTTTTTT CASSLDRRELFF
. TRBJ2-6 TRBV14 . TGTGCCAGCAGCCAAGATTTGGTCGTAAGATCTGGGGCCAACGTCCTGACTTTC CASSQDLVVRSGANVLTF
. TRBJ2-7 TRBV28 . TGTGCCAGCGGGAGCAACTACGAGCAGTACTTC CASGSNYEQYF
few TRBJ2-2 TRBV11-2 TRBD2 TGTGCCAGCAGCTTTCCCGGGACTAGCGGGGCTGACACCGGGGAGCTGTTTTTT CASSFPGTSGADTGELFF
medium-sized TRBJ2-7 TRBV3-1 TRBD2 TGTGCCAGCAGCCCGTGGACTAGTTATTACGAGCAGTACTTC CASSPWTSYYEQYF
once TRBJ1-4 TRBV19 . TGTGCCAGTATCTCGGGATCAACTAATGAAAAACTGTTTTTT CASISGSTNEKLFF
few TRBJ2-7 TRBV18 . TGTGCCAGCTCACCACGACTAAATTTTGGCCACAGCGGACACGAGCAGTACTTC CASSPRLNFGHSGHEQYF
. TRBJ1-5 TRBV24-1 TRBD1 TGTGCCACCAGTGACCCAAGGACAGGGCTAAATCAGCCCCAGCATTTT CATSDPRTGLNQPQHF
many TRBJ2-3 TRBV28 . TGTGCCAGCGGCCGACTAAACCCTCATACGCAGTATTTT CASGRLNPHTQYF
few TRBJ2-3 TRBV5-1 TRBD2 TGCGCCAGCAGCTTGGATTCTAGCGGGAGCACAGATACGCAGTATTTT CASSLDSSGSTDTQYF
many TRBJ2-1 TRBV6-2/TRBV6-3 TRBD2 TGTGCCAGCAGTTGGACTAGCGGGAGTATCAATGAGCAGTTCTTC CASSWTSGSINEQFF
. TRBJ1-4 TRBV7-8 TRBD1 TGTGCCAGCAGCTTAGGGCCCAACCCGGGACAGGGTAATGAAAAACTGTTTTTT CASSLGPNPGQGNEKLFF
few TRBJ2-7 TRBV4-1 . TGCGCCAGCAGCCAAGGGTTACCCTACGAGCAGTACTTC CASSQGLPYEQYF
few TRBJ2-5 TRBV18 TRBD1 TGTGCCAGCTCACCGCTACAGGGGTTGGAGGAGACCCAGTACTTC CASSPLQGLEETQYF
. TRBJ2-1 TRBV14 . TGTGCCAGCAGCCGCCCACTCTACAATGGGCAGTTCTTC CASSRPLYNGQFF
few TRBJ2-2 TRBV9 TRBD2 TGTGCCAGCAGCGTAGAGAGTGGACTAGCGGGAGGGCCGGGGGAGCTGTTTTTT CASSVESGLAGGPGELFF
. TRBJ2-7 TRBV5-4 . TGTGCCAGCAGCTTGTCAGGGCGAAGAGGCGAGCAGTACTTC CASSLSGRRGEQYF
many TRBJ2-1 TRBV10-3 . TGTGCCATCAGTGACCCTGACTCGTACAATGAGCAGTTCTTC CAISDPDSYNEQFF
few TRBJ2-2 TRBV19 . TGTGCCAGTAGTGGCTTTCGACTGAACACCGGGGAGCTGTTTTTT CASSGFRLNTGELFF
. TRBJ1-1 TRBV28 TRBD1 TGTGCCAGCAGTTTAGCAGGGGGCCAAGCTTTCTTT CASSLAGGQAFF
. TRBJ2-5 TRBV18 . TGTGCCAGCTCTCCGGGACTCTCTCAAGAGACCCAGTACTTC CASSPGLSQETQYF
many TRBJ2-5 TRBV7-2 TRBD1 TGTGCCAGCAGCTCCCCTACAGTGGGACAGTTCCAAGAGACCCAGTACTTC CASSSPTVGQFQETQYF
many TRBJ1-4 TRBV4-1 . TGCGCCAGCAGCCAGGGCTGGGACGTCAAAGTCCATGAAAAACTGTTTTTT CASSQGWDVKVHEKLFF
few TRBJ2-3 TRBV6-6 TRBD2 TGTGCCAGCAGCCTCGGACTAGCGGGGGGCACAGATACGCAGTATTTT CASSLGLAGGTDTQYF
. TRBJ2-3 TRBV20-1 . TGCAGTGCTAGAGATTATACTAGAAGCACAGATACGCAGTATTTT CSARDYTRSTDTQYF
few TRBJ2-1 TRBV13 TRBD2 TGTGCCAGCAGCCCCCGGGGGTTAGCGGGGTCCTACAATGAGCAGTTCTTC CASSPRGLAGSYNEQFF
. TRBJ2-7 TRBV28 . TGTGCCAGCAGCCCCCCAGGGTTGCGGAAGTACGAGCAGTACTTC CASSPPGLRKYEQYF
few TRBJ1-1 TRBV5-4 TRBD1 TGTGCCAGCAGCGCCGGGACAGGCCCTTATCGGACGTTT CASSAGTGPYRTF
. TRBJ2-7 TRBV3-1 TRBD2 TGTGCCAGCAGCCACTCCGGACTAGACGTAGGTTACGAGCAGTACTTC CASSHSGLDVGYEQYF
many TRBJ1-1 TRBV25-1 . TGTGCCAGCAAATTTCCCCCCAGGGACAATGTGTACACTGAAGCTTTCTTT CASKFPPRDNVYTEAFF
few TRBJ2-7 TRBV2 . TGTGCCACCTCCCTGGATAACGAGCAGTACTTC CATSLDNEQYF
. TRBJ1-1 TRBV7-9 . TGTGCCAGCAGCTTAGTGGGGGTTTCCACTGAAGCTTTCTTT CASSLVGVSTEAFF
. TRBJ2-7 TRBV29-1 TRBD1 TGCAGCGTTGCGAGACAGGGTTTCGCGTACTTC CSVARQGFAYF
many TRBJ1-2 TRBV29-1 . TGCAGCGTTACAGGAGGGGACTCCACTGGCTACACCTTC CSVTGGDSTGYTF
few TRBJ2-7 TRBV20-1 TRBD2 TGCAGTGCTAGTTCCAGGGTTGGCGGGAGGGCCACCTACGAGCAGTACTTC CSASSRVGGRATYEQYF
few TRBJ1-2 TRBV19 TRBD1 TGTGCCAGTAGTATCGTTGGGACAGACTATGGCTACACCTTC CASSIVGTDYGYTF
many TRBJ2-4 TRBV2 TRBD1 TGTGCCAGCAACAGGGACAGGGGCGCCAAAAACATTCGGTACTTC CASNRDRGAKNIRYF
. TRBJ1-4 TRBV28 . TGTGCCAGCAGTTCCCGATCGAATGAAAAACTGTTTTTT CASSSRSNEKLFF